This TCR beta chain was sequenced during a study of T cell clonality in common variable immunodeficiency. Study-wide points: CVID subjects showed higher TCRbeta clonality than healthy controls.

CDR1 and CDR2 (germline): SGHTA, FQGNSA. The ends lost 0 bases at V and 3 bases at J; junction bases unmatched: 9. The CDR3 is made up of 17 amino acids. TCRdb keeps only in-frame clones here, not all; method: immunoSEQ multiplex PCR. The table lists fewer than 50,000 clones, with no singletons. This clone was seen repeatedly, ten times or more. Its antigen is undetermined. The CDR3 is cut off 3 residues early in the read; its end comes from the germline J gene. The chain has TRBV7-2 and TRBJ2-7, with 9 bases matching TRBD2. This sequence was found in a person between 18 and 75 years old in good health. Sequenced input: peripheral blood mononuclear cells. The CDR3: CASSLAPNSGRFYEQYF. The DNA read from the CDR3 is TGTGCCAGCAGCTTAGCGCCGAATAGCGGGAGATTCTACGAG.